The rows below give T cell receptor beta chains drawn from one sample of a study of cytomegalovirus exposure and HLA in healthy donors. The method was immunoSEQ multiplex PCR; TCRdb's version includes in-frame clones alone and lacks a portion of them. The sample lists some 90,000 clones, roughly 86% occurring once. Sequenced sample: PBMCs. The receptors were sampled from a human donor in good health. Both conserved end residues are part of each CDR3. The order of the fields is J gene, V gene, CDR3 protein.

TRBJ1-2 TRBV30 CAWSVKGRVGAGYGYTF
NA TRBV2 CASSSDFEQYF
TRBJ1-2 TRBV4-3 CASSQDGPGGYTF
TRBJ2-7 TRBV6-5 CASSYSGEGEQYF
TRBJ2-3 TRBV29-1 CSVGSGQSTDTQYF
TRBJ1-2 TRBV10-2 CASNTQGSYGYTF
TRBJ2-1 TRBV25-1 CASSEYRTSGGYNEQFF
TRBJ2-7 TRBV25-1 CASRADRELLEQYF
TRBJ1-2 TRBV4-3 CASSQDRAGGSGYTF
TRBJ2-7 TRBV27 CASSPRTVDPYEQYF
TRBJ2-3 TRBV29-1 CSVFIDTQYF
TRBJ1-4 TRBV4-2 CASSQEASGEKLFF
TRBJ2-7 TRBV4-3 CASSQGLLAGGTSYEQYF
TRBJ2-1 TRBV28 CASSSLELAGKAKGSYNEQFF
TRBJ2-7 TRBV6-6 CASTQTGRRYEQYF
TRBJ2-2 TRBV9 CASSVAGGTGELFF
TRBJ2-5 TRBV15 CATSSGRTRASETQYF
TRBJ2-3 TRBV11-2 CASSLVGSTSTDTQYF
TRBJ2-6 TRBV2 CASIKDRGPGANVLTF
TRBJ2-3 TRBV19 CASSLAGVLDTQYF